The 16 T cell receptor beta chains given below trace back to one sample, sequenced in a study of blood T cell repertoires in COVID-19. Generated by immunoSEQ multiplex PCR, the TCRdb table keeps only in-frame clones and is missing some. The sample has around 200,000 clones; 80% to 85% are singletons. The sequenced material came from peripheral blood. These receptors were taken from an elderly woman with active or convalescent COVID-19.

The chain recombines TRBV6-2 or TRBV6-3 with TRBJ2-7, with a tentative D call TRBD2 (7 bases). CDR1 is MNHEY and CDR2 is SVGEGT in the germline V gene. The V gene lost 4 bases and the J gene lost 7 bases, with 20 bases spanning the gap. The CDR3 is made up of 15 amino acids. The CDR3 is CASSSTKGGRREQYF. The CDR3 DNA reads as TGTGCCAGCAGTTCCACGAAGGGGGGGCGCAGGGAGCAGTACTTC.

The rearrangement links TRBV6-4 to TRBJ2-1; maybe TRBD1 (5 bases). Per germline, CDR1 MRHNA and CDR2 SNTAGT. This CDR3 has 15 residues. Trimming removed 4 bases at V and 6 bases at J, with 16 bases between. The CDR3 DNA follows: TGTGCCAGCAGTGGGGGCGGCCCCTGGTCCAATGAGCAGTTCTTC. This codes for CASSGGGPWSNEQFF.

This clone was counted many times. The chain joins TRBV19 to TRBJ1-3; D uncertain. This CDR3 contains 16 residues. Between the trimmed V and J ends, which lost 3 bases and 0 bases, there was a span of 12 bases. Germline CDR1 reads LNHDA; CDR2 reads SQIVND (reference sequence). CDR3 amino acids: CASSMPTVSSGNTIYF. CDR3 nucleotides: TGTGCCAGTAGTATGCCAACAGTAAGCTCTGGAAACACCATATATTTT. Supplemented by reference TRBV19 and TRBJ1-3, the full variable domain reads DGGITQSPKYLFRKEGQNVTLSCEQNLNHDAMYWYRQDPGQGLRLIYYSQIVNDFQKGDIAEGYSVSREKKESFPLTVTSAQKNPTAFYLCASSMPTVSSGNTIYFGEGSWLTVV.

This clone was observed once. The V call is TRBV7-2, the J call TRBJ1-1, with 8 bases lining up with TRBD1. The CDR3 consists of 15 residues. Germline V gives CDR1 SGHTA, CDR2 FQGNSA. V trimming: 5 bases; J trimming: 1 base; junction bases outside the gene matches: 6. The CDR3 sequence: CASSRTGKANTEAFF. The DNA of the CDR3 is TGTGCCAGCAGCCGGACAGGGAAGGCGAACACTGAAGCTTTCTTT.

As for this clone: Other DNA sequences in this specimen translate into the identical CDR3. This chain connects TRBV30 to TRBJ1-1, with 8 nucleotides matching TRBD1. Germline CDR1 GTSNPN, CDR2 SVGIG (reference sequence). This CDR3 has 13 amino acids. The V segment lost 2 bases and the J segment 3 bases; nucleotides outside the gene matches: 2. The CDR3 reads CAWSNRGDTEAFF. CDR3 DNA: TGTGCCTGGAGTAACAGGGGGGACACTGAAGCTTTCTTT.

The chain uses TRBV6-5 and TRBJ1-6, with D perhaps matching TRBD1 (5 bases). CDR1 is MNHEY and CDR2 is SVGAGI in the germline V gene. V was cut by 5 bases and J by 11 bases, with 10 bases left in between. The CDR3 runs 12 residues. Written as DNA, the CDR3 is TGTGCCAGCAGTCCCCTAGGGGCACCCCTCCACTTT. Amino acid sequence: CASSPLGAPLHF.

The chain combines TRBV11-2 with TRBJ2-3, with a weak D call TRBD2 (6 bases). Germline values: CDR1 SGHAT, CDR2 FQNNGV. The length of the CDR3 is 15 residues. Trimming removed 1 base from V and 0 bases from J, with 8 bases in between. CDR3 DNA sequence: TGTGCCAGCAGCTTAGCCGGAGGGAGCACAGATACGCAGTATTTT. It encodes CASSLAGGSTDTQYF.

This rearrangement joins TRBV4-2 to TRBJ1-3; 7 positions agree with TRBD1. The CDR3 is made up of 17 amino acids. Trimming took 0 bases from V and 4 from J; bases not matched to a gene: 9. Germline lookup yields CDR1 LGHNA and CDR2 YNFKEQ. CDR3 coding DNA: TGTGCCAGCAGCCAAGATGCGAAGGGGACAGTAGGAAACACCATATATTTT. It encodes CASSQDAKGTVGNTIYF.

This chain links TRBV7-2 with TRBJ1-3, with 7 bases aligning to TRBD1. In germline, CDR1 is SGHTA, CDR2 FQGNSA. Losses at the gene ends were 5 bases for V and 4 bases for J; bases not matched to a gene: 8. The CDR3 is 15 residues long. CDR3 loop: CASSPRGGAGNTIYF. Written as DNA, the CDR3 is TGTGCCAGCAGCCCCCGAGGGGGCGCCGGAAACACCATATATTTT.

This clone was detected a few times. DNA of the CDR3: TGTGCCAGCAGTAGTTCCTTCAGGAACCCCTACGAGCAGTACTTC. Protein product: CASSSSFRNPYEQYF. The chain couples TRBV6-6 to TRBJ2-7; the D is unclear. V gave up 5 bases and J gave up 2 bases, with 16 bases separating them. Germline V gene data show CDR1 as MNHNY and CDR2 as SVGAGI (reference sequence). The CDR3 is 15 amino acids.

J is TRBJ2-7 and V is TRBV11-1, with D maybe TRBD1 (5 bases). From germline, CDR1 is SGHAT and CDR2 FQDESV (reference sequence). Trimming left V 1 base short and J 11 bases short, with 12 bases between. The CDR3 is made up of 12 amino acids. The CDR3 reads CASSLEGRAKYF. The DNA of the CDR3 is TGTGCCAGCAGCTTAGAGGGCAGGGCGAAGTACTTC.

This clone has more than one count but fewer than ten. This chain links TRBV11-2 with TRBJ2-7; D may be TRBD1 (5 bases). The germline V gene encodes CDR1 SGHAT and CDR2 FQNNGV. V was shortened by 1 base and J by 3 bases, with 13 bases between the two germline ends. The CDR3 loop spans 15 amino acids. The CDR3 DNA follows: TGTGCCAGCAGCTTAGGGTTCCACCAGGGCTACGAGCAGTACTTC. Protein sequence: CASSLGFHQGYEQYF. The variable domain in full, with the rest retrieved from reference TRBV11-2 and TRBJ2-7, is EAGVAQSPRYKIIEKRQSVAFWCNPISGHATLYWYQQILGQGPKLLIQFQNNGVVDDSQLPKDRFSAERLKGVDSTLKIQPAKLEDSAVYLCASSLGFHQGYEQYFGPGTRLTVT.

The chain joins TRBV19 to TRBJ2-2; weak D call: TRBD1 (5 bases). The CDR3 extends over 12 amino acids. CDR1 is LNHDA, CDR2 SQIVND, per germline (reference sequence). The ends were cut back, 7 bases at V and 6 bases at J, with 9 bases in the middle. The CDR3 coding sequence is TGTGCCAGTAACAGGTTAGCCGGGGAGCTGTTTTTT. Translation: CASNRLAGELFF.

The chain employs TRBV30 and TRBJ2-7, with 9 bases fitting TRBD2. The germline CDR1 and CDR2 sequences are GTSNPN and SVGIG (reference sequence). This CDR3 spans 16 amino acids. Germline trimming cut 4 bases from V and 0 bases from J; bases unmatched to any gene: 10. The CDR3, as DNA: TGTGCCTGGACCCGAGGGACTAGCCGTTCCTCCTACGAGCAGTACTTC. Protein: CAWTRGTSRSSYEQYF.

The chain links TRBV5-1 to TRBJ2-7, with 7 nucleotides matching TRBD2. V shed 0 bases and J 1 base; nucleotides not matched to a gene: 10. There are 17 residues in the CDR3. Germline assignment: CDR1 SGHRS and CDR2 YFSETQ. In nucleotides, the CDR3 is TGCGCCAGCAGCTTGGGGGGAGGGAGTGTTTTTTCCTACGAGCAGTACTTC. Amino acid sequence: CASSLGGGSVFSYEQYF.

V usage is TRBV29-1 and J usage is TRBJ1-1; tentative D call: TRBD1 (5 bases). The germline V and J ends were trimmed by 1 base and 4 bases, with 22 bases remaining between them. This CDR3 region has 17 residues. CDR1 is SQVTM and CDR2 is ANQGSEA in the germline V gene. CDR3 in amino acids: CSVEAGPTAANPTEAFF. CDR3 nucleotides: TGCAGCGTTGAAGCCGGACCGACAGCTGCAAACCCCACTGAAGCTTTCTTT. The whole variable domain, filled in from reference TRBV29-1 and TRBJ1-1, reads SAVISQKPSRDICQRGTSLTIQCQVDSQVTMMFWYRQQPGQSLTLIATANQGSEATYESGFVIDKFPISRPNLTFSTLTVSNMSPEDSSIYLCSVEAGPTAANPTEAFFGQGTRLTVV.